The entry below gives a single T cell receptor (beta chain) sequence along with its context. Its antigen is unidentified. This specimen comes from a study of T cells expressing NK-cell markers. Study overall: Each TCR beta repertoire originated in sorted T cells that were CD3+CD56+NKG2C+, CD3+CD56+NKG2C- or CD3+CD56-NKG2C+. Study observations and caveats: In about six donors, dominant NKG2C+ clonotypes were about 1.0-8% of CD8+ T cells.

UMIs were included in TCR beta cDNA generated by 5'RACE template switching. Following a re-call of the 5' RACE reads, TCRdb has one entry per CDR3 protein and lacks DNA. The table lists about 110,000 distinct CDR3 sequences. This clonotype was sampled from a woman between 18 and 75 years old in good health. The sequenced material came from blood T cells: a sorted CD56 or NKG2C T cell subset, CD4+ or CD8+ T cells, or bulk PBMC T cells (not recorded which).

The CDR3 loop is CASSEWGTTEPNSYNEQFF. The genes are TRBV25-1 and TRBJ2-1; absent DNA, TCRdb's TRBD1 call cannot be checked. Germline V CDR1 and CDR2: MGHDK, SYGVNS. The CDR3 consists of 19 residues.